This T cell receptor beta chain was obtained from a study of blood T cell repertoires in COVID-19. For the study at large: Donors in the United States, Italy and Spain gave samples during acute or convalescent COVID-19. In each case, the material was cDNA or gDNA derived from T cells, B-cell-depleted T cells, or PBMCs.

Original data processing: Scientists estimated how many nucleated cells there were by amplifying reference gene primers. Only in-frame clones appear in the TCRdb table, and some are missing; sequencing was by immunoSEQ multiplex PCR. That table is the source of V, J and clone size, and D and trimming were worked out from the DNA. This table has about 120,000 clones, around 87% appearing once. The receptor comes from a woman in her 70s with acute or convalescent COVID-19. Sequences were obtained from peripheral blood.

CDR3 coding DNA: TGTGCCAGCACCACCGGGGGGTTATCTGAAAAACTGTTTTTT. It specifies CASTTGGLSEKLFF. The chain recombines TRBV28 with TRBJ1-4; weak D call: TRBD1 (5 bases). The germline CDR1 and CDR2 sequences are MDHEN and SYDVKM. V lost 7 bases and J 7 bases, leaving 16 bases between the germline ends. The CDR3 contains 14 residues.